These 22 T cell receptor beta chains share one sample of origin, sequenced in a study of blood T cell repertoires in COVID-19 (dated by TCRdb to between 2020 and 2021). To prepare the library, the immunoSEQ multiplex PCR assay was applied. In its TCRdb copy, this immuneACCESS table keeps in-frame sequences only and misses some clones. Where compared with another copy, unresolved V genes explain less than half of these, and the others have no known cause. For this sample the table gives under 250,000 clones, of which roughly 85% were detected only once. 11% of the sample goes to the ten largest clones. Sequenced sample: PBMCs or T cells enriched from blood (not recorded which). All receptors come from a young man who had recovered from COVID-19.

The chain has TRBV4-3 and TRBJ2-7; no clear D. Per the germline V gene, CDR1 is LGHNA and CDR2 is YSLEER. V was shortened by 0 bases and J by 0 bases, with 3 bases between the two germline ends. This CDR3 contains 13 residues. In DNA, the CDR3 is TGCGCCAGCAGCCAAGACTCCTCCTACGAGCAGTACTTC. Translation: CASSQDSSYEQYF.

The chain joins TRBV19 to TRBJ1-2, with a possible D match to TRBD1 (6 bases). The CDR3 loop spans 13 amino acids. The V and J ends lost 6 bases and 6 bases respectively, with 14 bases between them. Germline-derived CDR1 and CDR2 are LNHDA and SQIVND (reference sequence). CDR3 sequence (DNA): TGTGCCAGTAGGGTACAGGGCATCAATGGCTACACCTTC. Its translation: CASRVQGINGYTF.

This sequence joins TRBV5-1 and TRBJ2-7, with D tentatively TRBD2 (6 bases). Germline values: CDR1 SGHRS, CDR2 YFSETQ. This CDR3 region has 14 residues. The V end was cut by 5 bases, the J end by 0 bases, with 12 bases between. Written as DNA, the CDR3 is TGCGCCAGCAGGTGGAGGGCCTTCTCCTACGAGCAGTACTTC. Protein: CASRWRAFSYEQYF. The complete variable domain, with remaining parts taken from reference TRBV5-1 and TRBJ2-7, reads KAGVTQTPRYLIKTRGQQVTLSCSPISGHRSVSWYQQTPGQGLQFLFEYFSETQRNKGNFPGRFSGRQFSNSRSEMNVSTLELGDSALYLCASRWRAFSYEQYFGPGTRLTVT.

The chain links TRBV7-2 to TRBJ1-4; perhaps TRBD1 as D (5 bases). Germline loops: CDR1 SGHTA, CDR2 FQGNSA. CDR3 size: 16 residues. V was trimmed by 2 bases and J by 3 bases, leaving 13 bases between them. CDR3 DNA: TGTGCCAGCAGCTTACAGGGAGGTCAGGCTAATGAAAAACTGTTTTTT. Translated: CASSLQGGQANEKLFF.

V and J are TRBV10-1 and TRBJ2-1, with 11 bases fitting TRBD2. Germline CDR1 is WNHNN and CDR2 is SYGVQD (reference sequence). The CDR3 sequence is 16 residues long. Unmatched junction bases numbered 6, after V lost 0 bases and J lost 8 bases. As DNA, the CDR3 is TGCGCCAGCAGTGAGTCGATAGCGGGAGGGCCCGATGAGCAGTTCTTC. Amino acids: CASSESIAGGPDEQFF.

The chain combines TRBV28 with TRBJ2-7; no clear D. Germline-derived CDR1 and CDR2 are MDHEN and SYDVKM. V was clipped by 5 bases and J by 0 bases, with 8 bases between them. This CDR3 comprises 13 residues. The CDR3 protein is CASSLPSSYEQYF. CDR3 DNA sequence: TGTGCCAGCAGTCTCCCGAGCTCCTACGAGCAGTACTTC. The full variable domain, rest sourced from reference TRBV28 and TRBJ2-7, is DVKVTQSSRYLVKRTGEKVFLECVQDMDHENMFWYRQDPGLGLRLIYFSYDVKMKEKGDIPEGYSVSREKKERFSLILESASTNQTSMYLCASSLPSSYEQYFGPGTRLTVT.

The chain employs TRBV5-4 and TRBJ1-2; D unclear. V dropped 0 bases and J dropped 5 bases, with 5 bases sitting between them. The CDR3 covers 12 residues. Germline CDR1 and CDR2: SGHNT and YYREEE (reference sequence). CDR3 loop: CASSLDRYGYTF. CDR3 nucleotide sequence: TGTGCCAGCAGCTTGGACAGATATGGCTACACCTTC.

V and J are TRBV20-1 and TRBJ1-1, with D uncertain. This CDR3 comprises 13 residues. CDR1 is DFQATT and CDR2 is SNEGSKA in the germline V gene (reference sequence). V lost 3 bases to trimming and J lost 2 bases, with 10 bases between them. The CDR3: CSASIQPNTEAFF. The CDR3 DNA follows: TGCAGTGCTAGTATACAGCCTAACACTGAAGCTTTCTTT.

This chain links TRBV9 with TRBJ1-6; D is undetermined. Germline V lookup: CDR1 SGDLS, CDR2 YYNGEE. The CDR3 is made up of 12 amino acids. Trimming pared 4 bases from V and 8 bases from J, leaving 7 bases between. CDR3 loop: CASSSPDSPLHF. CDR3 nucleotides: TGTGCCAGCAGCTCACCGGATTCACCCCTCCACTTT. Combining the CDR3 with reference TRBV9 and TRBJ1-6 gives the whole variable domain DSGVTQTPKHLITATGQRVTLRCSPRSGDLSVYWYQQSLDQGLQFLIQYYNGEERAKGNILERFSAQQFPDLHSELNLSSLELGDSALYFCASSSPDSPLHFGNGTRLTVT.

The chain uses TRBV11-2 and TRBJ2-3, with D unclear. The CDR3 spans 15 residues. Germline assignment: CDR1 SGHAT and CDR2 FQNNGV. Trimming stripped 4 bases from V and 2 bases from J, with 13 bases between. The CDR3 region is CASSSLSYLTDTQYF. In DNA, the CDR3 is TGTGCCAGCAGCTCCCTCTCGTATCTCACAGATACGCAGTATTTT.

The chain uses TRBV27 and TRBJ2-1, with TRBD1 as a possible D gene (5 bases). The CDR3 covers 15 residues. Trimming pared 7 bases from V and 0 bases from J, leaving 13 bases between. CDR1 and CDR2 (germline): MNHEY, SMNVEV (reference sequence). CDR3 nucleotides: TGTGCCAGCACCCAAGGGGCTGGCTCCTACAATGAGCAGTTCTTC. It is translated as CASTQGAGSYNEQFF.

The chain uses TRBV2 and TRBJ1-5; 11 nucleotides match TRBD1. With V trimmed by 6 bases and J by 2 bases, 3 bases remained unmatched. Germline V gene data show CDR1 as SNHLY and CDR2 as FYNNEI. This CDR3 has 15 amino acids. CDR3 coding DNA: TGTGCCAGCAGCGGACAGGGGGCGGGCAATCAGCCCCAGCATTTT. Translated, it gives CASSGQGAGNQPQHF. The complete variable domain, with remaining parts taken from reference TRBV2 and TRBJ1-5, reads EPEVTQTPSHQVTQMGQEVILRCVPISNHLYFYWYRQILGQKVEFLVSFYNNEISEKSEIFDDQFSVERPDGSNFTLKIRSTKLEDSAMYFCASSGQGAGNQPQHFGDGTRLSIL.

The CDR3 protein is CASSLESVRVYNEQFF. The DNA for the CDR3 is TGCGCCAGCAGCCTTGAGTCGGTCCGGGTTTACAATGAGCAGTTCTTC. The V call is TRBV5-1, the J call TRBJ2-1; the D is unclear. The CDR3 is 16 residues long. Germline V gene sequence: CDR1 SGHRS, CDR2 YFSETQ. The V and J ends lost 4 bases and 4 bases respectively, with 18 bases between them.

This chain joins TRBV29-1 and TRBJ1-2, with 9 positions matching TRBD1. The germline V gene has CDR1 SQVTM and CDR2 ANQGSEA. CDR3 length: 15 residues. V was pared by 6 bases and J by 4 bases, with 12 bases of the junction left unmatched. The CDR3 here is CSVLGQGSMGYGYTF. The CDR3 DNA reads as TGCAGCGTACTCGGACAGGGGAGTATGGGCTATGGCTACACCTTC.

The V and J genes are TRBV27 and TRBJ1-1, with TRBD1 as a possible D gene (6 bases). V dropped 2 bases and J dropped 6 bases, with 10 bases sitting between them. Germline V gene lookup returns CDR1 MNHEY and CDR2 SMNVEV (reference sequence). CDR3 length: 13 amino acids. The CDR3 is CASSLKGGAEAFF. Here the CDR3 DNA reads TGTGCCAGCAGTTTAAAGGGGGGGGCTGAAGCTTTCTTT.

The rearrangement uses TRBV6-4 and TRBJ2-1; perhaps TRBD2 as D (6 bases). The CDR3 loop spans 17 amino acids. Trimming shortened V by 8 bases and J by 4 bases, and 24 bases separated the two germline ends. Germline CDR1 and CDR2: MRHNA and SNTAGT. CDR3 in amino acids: CASLPVDPGVVYNEQFF. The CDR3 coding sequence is TGTGCCAGCCTCCCGGTTGACCCGGGGGTCGTATACAATGAGCAGTTCTTC.

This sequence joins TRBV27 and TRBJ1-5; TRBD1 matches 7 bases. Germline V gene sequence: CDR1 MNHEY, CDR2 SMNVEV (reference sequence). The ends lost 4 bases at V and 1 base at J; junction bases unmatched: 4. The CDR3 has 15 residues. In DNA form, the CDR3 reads TGTGCCAGCAGTTACAGGGGTTTGAGCAATCAGCCCCAGCATTTT. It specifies CASSYRGLSNQPQHF.

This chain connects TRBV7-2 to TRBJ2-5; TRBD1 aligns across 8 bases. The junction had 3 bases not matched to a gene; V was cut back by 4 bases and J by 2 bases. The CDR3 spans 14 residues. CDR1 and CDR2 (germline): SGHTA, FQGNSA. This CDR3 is CASSYWTGQETQYF. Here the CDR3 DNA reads TGTGCCAGCAGCTACTGGACAGGGCAAGAGACCCAGTACTTC.

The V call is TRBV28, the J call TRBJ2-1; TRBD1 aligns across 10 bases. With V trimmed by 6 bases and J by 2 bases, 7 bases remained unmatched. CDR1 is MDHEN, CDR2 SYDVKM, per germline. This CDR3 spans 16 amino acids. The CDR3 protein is CASSLWTGGAYNEQFF. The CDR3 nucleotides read TGTGCCAGCAGCCTTTGGACAGGGGGAGCCTACAATGAGCAGTTCTTC. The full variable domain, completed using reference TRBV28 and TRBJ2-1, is DVKVTQSSRYLVKRTGEKVFLECVQDMDHENMFWYRQDPGLGLRLIYFSYDVKMKEKGDIPEGYSVSREKKERFSLILESASTNQTSMYLCASSLWTGGAYNEQFFGPGTRLTVL.

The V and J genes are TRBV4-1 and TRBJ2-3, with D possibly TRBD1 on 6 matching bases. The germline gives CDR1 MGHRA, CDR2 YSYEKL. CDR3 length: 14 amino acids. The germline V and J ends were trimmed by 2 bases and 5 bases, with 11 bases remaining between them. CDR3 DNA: TGCGCCAGCAGCCAATTAGGGGGTCTAGATACGCAGTATTTT. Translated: CASSQLGGLDTQYF.

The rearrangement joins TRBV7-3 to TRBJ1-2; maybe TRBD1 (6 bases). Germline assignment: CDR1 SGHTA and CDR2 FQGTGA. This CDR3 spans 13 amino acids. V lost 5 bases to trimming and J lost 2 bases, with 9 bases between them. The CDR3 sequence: CASSTGQNYGYTF. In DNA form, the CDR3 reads TGTGCCAGCAGCACCGGACAGAACTATGGCTACACCTTC. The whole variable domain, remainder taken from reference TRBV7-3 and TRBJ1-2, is GAGVSQTPSNKVTEKGKYVELRCDPISGHTALYWYRQSLGQGPEFLIYFQGTGAADDSGLPNDRFFAVRPEGSVSTLKIQRTERGDSAVYLCASSTGQNYGYTFGSGTRLTVV.

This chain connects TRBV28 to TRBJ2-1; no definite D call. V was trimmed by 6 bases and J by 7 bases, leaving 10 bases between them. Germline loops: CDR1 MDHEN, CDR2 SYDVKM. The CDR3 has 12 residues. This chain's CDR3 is CASSDSKNEQFF. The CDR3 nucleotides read TGTGCCAGCAGCGACTCCAAGAATGAGCAGTTCTTC.